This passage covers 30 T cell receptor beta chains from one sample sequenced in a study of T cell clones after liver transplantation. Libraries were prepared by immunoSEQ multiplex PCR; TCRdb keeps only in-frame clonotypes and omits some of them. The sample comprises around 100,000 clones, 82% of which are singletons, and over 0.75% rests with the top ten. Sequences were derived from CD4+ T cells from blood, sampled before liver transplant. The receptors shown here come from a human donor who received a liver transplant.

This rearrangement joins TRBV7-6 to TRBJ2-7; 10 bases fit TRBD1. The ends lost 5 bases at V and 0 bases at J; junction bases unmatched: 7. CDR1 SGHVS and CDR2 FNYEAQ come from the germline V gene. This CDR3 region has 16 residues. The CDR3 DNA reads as TGTGCCAGCAGCACTAGACAGGGGGCCGCCTCCTACGAGCAGTACTTC. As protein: CASSTRQGAASYEQYF.

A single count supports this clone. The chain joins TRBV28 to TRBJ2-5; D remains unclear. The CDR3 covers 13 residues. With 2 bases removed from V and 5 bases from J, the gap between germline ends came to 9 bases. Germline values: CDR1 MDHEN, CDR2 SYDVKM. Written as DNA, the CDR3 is TGTGCCAGCAGTTTAAGATATCCTGAGACCCAGTACTTC. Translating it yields CASSLRYPETQYF.

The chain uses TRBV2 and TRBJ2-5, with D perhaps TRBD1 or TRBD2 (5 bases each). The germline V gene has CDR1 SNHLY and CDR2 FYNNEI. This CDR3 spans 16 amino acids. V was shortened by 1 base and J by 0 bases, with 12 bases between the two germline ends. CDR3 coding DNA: TGTGCCAGCAGTGAAGGGTTGGGGGATCACCAAGAGACCCAGTACTTC. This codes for CASSEGLGDHQETQYF.

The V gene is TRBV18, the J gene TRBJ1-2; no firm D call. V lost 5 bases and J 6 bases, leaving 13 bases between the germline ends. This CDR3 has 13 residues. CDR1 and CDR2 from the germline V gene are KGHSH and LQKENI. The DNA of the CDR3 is TGTGCCAGCTCATCACTCTCGCGGGATGGCTACACCTTC. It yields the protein CASSSLSRDGYTF.

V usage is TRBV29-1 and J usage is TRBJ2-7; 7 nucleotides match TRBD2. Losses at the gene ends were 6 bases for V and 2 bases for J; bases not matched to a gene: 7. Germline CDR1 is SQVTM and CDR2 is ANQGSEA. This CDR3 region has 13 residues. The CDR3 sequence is CSVVITSAYEQYF. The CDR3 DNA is TGCAGCGTAGTAATAACTAGCGCCTACGAGCAGTACTTC.

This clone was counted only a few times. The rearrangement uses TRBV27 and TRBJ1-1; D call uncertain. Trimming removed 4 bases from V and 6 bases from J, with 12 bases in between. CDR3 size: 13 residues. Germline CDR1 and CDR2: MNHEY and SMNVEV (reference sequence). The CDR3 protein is CASSSTVPPEAFF. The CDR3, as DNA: TGTGCCAGCAGTTCCACAGTTCCCCCTGAAGCTTTCTTT.

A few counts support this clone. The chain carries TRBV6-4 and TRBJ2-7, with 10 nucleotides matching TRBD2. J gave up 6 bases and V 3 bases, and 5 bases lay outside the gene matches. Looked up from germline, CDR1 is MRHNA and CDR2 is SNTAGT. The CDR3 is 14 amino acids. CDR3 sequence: CASSESSGRGEQYF. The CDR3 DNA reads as TGTGCCAGCAGTGAATCGAGCGGGAGGGGCGAGCAGTACTTC.

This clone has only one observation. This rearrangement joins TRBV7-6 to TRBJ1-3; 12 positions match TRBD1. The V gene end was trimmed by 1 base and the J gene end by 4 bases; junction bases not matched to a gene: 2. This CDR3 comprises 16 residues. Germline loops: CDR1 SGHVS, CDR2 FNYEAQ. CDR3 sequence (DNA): TGTGCCAGCAGCTTAGGGGGACAGGGGGCCGGAAACACCATATATTTT. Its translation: CASSLGGQGAGNTIYF.

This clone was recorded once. The CDR3 DNA reads as TGTGCCAGTAACAGGGAAGCCCTCCACACCGGGGAGCTGTTTTTT. Amino acids: CASNREALHTGELFF. The chain carries TRBV19 and TRBJ2-2; tentative D call: TRBD1 (6 bases). The CDR3 is made up of 15 amino acids. V lost 7 bases, J lost 3 bases, and 15 bases lay in between. Germline V gene data show CDR1 as LNHDA and CDR2 as SQIVND (reference sequence).

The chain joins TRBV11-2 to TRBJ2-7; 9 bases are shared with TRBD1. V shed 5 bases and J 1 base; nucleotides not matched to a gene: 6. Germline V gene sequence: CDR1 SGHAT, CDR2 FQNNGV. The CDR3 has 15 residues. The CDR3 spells CASSRGGTGSYEQYF. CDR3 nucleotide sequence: TGTGCCAGCAGCAGGGGCGGGACAGGGTCCTACGAGCAGTACTTC.

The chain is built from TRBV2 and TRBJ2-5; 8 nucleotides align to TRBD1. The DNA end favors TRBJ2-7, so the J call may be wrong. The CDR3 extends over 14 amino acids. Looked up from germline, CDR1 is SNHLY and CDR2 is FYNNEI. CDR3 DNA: TGTGCCAGCAGTACGGGTCGGACAGGGTACGAGCAGTACTTC. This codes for CASSTGRTGYEQYF.

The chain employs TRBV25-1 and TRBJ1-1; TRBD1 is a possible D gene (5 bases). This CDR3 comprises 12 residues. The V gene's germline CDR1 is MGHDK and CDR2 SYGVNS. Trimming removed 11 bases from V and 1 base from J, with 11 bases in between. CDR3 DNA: TGTGCCGCCCGGGGGACGAACACTGAAGCTTTCTTT. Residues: CAARGTNTEAFF.

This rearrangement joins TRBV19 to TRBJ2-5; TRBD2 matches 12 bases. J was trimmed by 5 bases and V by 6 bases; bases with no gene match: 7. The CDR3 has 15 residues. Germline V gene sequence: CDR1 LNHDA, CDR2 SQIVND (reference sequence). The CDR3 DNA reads TGTGCCAGTAGCACCGGACTAGCGGGATTGGAGACCCAGTACTTC. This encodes CASSTGLAGLETQYF.

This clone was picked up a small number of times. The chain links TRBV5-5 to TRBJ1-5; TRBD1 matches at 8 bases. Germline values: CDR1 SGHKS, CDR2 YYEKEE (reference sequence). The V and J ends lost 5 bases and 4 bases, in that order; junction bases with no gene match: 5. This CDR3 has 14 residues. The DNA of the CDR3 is TGTGCCAGCAGTACACAGGGGGGGAATCAGCCCCAGCATTTT. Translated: CASSTQGGNQPQHF.

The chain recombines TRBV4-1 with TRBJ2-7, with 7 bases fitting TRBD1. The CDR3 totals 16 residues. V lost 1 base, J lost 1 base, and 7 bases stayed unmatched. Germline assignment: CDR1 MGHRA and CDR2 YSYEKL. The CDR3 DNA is TGCGCCAGCAGCCAAGGACAGGGACCACCGTCCTACGAGCAGTACTTC. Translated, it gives CASSQGQGPPSYEQYF.

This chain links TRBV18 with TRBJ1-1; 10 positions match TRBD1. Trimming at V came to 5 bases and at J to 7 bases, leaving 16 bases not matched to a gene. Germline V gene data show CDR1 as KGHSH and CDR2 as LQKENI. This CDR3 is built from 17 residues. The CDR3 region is CASSYTGTGALVLEAFF. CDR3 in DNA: TGTGCCAGCTCATATACCGGGACAGGGGCTTTAGTTCTTGAAGCTTTCTTT. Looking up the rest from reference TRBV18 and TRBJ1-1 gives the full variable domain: NAGVMQNPRHLVRRRGQEARLRCSPMKGHSHVYWYRQLPEEGLKFMVYLQKENIIDESGMPKERFSAEFPKEGPSILRIQQVVRGDSAAYFCASSYTGTGALVLEAFFGQGTRLTVV.

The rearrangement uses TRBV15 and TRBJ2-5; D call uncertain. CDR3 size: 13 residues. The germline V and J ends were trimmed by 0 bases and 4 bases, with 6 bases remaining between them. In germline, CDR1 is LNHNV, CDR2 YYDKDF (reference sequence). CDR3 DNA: TGTGCCACCAGCAGAGATGTAGGAGAGACCCAGTACTTC. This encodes CATSRDVGETQYF. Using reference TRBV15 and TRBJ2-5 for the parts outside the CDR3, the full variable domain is DAMVIQNPRYQVTQFGKPVTLSCSQTLNHNVMYWYQQKSSQAPKLLFHYYDKDFNNEADTPDNFQSRRPNTSFCFLDIRSPGLGDTAMYLCATSRDVGETQYFGPGTRLLVL.

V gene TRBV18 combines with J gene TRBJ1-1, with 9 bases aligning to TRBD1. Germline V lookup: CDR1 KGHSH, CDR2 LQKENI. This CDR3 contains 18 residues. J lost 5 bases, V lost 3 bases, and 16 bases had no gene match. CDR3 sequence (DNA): TGTGCCAGCTCACCTACCCGGGACAGGGCAGGCGGGGGGACTGAAGCTTTCTTT. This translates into CASSPTRDRAGGGTEAFF.

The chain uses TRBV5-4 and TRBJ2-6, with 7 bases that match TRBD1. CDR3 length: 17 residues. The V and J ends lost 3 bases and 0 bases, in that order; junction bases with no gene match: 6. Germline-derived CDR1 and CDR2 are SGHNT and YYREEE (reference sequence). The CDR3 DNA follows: TGTGCCAGCAGCTCCGGGACAGCAGTCTCTGGGGCCAACGTCCTGACTTTC. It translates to CASSSGTAVSGANVLTF.

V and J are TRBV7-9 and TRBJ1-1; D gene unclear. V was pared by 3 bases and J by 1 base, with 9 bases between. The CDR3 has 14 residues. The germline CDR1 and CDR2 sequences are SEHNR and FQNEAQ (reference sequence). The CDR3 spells CASSFMAGNTEAFF. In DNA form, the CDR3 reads TGTGCCAGCAGCTTCATGGCCGGGAACACTGAAGCTTTCTTT.

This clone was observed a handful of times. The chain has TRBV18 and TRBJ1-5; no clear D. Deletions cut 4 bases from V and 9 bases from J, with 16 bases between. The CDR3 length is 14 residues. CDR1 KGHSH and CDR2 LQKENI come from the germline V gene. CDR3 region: CASSLTDGVRPQHF. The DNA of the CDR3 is TGTGCCAGCTCACTAACTGACGGGGTTCGGCCCCAGCATTTT.

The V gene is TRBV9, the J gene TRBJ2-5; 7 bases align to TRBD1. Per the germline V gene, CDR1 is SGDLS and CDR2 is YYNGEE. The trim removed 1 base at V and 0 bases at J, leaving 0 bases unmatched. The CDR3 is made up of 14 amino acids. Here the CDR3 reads CASSVQGDQETQYF. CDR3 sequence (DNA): TGTGCCAGCAGCGTACAGGGGGACCAAGAGACCCAGTACTTC.

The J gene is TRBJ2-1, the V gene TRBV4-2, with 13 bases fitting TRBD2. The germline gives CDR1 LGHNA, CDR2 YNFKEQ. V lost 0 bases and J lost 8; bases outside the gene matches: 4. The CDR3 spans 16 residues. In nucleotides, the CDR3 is TGTGCCAGCAGCCAAGATCCGACTAGCGGGAGGTATGAGCAGTTCTTC. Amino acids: CASSQDPTSGRYEQFF.

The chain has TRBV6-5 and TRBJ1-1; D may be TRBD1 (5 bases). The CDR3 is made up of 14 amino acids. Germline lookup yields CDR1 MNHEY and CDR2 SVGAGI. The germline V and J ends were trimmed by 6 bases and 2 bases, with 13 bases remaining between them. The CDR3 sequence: CASRPDSTNTEAFF. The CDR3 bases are TGTGCCAGCAGACCTGACAGTACAAACACTGAAGCTTTCTTT.

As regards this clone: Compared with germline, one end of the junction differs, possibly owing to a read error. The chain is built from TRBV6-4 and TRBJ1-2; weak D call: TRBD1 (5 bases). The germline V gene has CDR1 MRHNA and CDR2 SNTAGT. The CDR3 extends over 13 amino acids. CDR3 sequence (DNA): TGTGCCAGCACTGACTCTGGGGGAAAAGGCTACACCTTC. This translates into CASTDSGGKGYTF.

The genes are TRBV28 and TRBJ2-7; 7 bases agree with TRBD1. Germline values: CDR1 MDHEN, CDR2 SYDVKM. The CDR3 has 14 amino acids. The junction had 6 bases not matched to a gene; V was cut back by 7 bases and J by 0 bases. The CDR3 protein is CASKTRGSSYEQYF. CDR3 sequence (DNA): TGTGCCAGCAAAACCAGGGGGAGCTCCTACGAGCAGTACTTC.

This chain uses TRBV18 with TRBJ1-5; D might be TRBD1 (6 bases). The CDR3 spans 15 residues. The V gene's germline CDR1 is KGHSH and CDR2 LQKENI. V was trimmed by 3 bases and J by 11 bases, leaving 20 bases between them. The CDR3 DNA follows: TGTGCCAGCTCACCGAGGGAGTCTCAATCAGGGGCCCAGCATTTT. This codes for CASSPRESQSGAQHF. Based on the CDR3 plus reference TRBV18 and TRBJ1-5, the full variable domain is NAGVMQNPRHLVRRRGQEARLRCSPMKGHSHVYWYRQLPEEGLKFMVYLQKENIIDESGMPKERFSAEFPKEGPSILRIQQVVRGDSAAYFCASSPRESQSGAQHFGDGTRLSIL.

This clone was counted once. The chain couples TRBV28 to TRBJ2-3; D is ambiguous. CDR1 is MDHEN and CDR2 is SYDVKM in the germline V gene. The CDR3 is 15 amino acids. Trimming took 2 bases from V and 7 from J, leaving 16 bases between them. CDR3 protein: CASSLIGKGVHTQYF. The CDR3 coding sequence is TGTGCCAGCAGTTTAATAGGGAAAGGTGTGCATACGCAGTATTTT. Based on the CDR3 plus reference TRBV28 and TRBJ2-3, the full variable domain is DVKVTQSSRYLVKRTGEKVFLECVQDMDHENMFWYRQDPGLGLRLIYFSYDVKMKEKGDIPEGYSVSREKKERFSLILESASTNQTSMYLCASSLIGKGVHTQYFGPGTRLTVL.

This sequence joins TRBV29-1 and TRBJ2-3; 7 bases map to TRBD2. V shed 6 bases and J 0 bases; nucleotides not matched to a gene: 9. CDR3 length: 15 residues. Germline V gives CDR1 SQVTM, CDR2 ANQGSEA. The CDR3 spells CSVPPGGTSTDTQYF. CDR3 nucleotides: TGCAGCGTCCCCCCGGGGGGTACTAGCACAGATACGCAGTATTTT.

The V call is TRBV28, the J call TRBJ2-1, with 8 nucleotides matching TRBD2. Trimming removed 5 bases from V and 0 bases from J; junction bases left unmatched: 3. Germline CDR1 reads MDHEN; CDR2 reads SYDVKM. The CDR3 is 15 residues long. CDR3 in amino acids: CASSRSGNSYNEQFF. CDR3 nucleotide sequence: TGTGCCAGCAGTCGTAGCGGGAACTCCTACAATGAGCAGTTCTTC. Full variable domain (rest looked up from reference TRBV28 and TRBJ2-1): DVKVTQSSRYLVKRTGEKVFLECVQDMDHENMFWYRQDPGLGLRLIYFSYDVKMKEKGDIPEGYSVSREKKERFSLILESASTNQTSMYLCASSRSGNSYNEQFFGPGTRLTVL.